The T cell receptor (beta chain) under discussion was sequenced for a study of T cells in Graves' hyperthyroidism and ophthalmopathy. V lost 5 bases to trimming and J lost 9 bases; unmatched junction nucleotides: 17. This CDR3 comprises 17 residues. The germline V gene has CDR1 SGHVS and CDR2 FNYEAQ. Patients with uncontrolled infections, other autoimmune diseases, pregnancy or lactation were excluded. The CDR3 regions of TCR beta were amplified from RNA transcripts. RT-PCR in the first round (using the HTBI primer set) targeted the TCR CDR3. TCRdb re-derived calls from the multiplex PCR reads in MiXCR, one entry per CDR3 protein. The top ten hold approximately 15% of the sample, which has over 500,000 distinct CDR3 sequences, 14% seen once. This clonotype occurred many times.

The source is a woman in her 40s with Graves' hyperthyroidism. The sequencing sample was made of blood. The chain has TRBV7-6 and TRBJ2-1; 9 nucleotides agree with TRBD1. DNA of the CDR3: TGTGCCAGCAGCGCTCCCCTGGGACAGGGAGCCCGGCCTGAGCAGTTCTTC. Residues: CASSAPLGQGARPEQFF.